This TCR beta chain comes out of a study of shared clonotypes between healthy human individuals. Study background: Every donor yielded three CD4 naive, three CD4 memory, two CD8 naive and one CD8 memory plate. Whole-study findings and limits: For sorted subsets, rarefaction showed incomplete sequencing despite large depth. The low donor count limited represented genetic and exposure-history diversity.

As regards this clone: Its target is not known.

This CDR3 region has 14 residues. CDR1 KGHSH and CDR2 LQKENI come from the germline V gene. V lost 3 bases and J lost 8, with 14 bases in between. The authors loaded around 200 ng DNA, 28,000 or so T cell genomes, into sorted-subset replicate PCRs. Sequencing used immunoSEQ multiplex PCR; TCRdb keeps in-frame clones, though not all of them. The sample has some 2 million clones, over 85% seen once. CD45RO-negative CD8 cells positively selected for CCR7 made up the naive population, which excluded terminally differentiated effector memory CD45RA+ cells. The chain combines TRBV18 with TRBJ2-1, with D perhaps matching TRBD2 (7 bases). The sequencing sample was made of naive CD8+ T cells sorted from blood. The clonotype was recovered from a man aged 18 to 35 in good health. The CDR3 reads CASSPWGGGDEQFF. The CDR3, as DNA: TGTGCCAGCTCACCCTGGGGGGGCGGAGATGAGCAGTTCTTC.